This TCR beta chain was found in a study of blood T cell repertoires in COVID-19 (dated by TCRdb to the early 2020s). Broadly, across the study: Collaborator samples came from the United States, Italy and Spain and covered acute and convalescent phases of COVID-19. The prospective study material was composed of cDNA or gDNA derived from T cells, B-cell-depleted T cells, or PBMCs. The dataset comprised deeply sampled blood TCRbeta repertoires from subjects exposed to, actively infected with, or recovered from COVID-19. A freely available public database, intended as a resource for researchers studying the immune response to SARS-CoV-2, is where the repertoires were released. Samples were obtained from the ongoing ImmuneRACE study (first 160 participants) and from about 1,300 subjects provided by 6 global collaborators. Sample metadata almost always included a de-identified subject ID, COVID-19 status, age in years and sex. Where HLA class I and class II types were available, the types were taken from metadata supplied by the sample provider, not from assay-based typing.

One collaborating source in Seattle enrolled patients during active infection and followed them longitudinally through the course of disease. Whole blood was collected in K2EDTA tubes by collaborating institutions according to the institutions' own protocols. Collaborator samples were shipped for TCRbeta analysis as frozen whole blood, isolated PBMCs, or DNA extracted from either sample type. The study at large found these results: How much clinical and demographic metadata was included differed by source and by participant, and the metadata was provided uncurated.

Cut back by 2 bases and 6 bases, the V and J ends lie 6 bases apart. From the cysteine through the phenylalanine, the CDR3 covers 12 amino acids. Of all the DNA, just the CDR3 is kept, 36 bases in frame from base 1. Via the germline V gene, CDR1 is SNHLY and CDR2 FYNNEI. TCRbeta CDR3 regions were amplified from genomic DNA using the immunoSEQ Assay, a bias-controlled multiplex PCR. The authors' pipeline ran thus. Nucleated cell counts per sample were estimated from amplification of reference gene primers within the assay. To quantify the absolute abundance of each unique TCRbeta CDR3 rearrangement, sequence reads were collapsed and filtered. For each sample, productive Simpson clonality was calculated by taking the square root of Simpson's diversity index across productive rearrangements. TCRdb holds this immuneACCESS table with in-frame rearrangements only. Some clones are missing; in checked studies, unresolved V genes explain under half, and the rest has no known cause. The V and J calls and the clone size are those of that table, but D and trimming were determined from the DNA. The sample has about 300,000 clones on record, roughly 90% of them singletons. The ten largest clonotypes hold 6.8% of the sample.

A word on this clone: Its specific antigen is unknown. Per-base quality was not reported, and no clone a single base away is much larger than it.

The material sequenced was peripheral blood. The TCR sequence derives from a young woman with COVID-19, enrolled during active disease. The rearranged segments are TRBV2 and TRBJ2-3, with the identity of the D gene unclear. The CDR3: CASSESVDTQYF. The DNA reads TGTGCCAGCAGTGAATCGGTGGATACGCAGTATTTT.